This TCR beta chain was obtained from a study of cytotoxic CD8 clonotypes in ibrutinib-treated CLL. Study findings and constraints: Sustained-remission and progressing patients' sampling times differed.

Clones were read by immunoSEQ multiplex PCR, and TCRdb kept only the in-frame ones, dropping some. The sample records about 140,000 clones, 70% to 90% being singletons. J gave up 5 bases and V 5 bases, and 6 bases lay outside the gene matches. From germline, CDR1 is MNHEY and CDR2 SMNVEV (reference sequence). There are 14 residues in the CDR3. Notes on this clone: What it recognizes is unknown.

The source is a human donor with chronic lymphocytic leukemia. The V gene is TRBV27, the J gene TRBJ1-5; the match to TRBD1 covers 7 bases. The specimen comprised PBMCs, sampled after 36 months of ibrutinib treatment. The CDR3 here is CASSIGRGYQPQHF. The CDR3 nucleotides are TGTGCCAGCAGTATAGGCAGGGGGTATCAGCCCCAGCATTTT.